Below, 5 T cell receptor beta chains from the same sample are listed, as sequenced in a study of blood T cell repertoires in COVID-19. Repertoires were generated with immunoSEQ multiplex PCR, while TCRdb's copy carries only in-frame clones and drops some. The sample has about 27,000 clones, roughly 85% seen once. The sequenced sample was peripheral blood. These receptors were collected from a woman between 50 and 59 years old with active COVID-19.

The J gene is TRBJ2-2, the V gene TRBV28, with 15 bases lining up with TRBD2. J gave up 4 bases and V 5 bases, and 5 bases lay outside the gene matches. The CDR3 loop spans 17 amino acids. Germline CDR1 and CDR2: MDHEN and SYDVKM. The CDR3 here is CASSPGLAGGPTGELFF. The CDR3 nucleotides read TGTGCCAGCAGTCCCGGACTAGCGGGAGGGCCCACCGGGGAGCTGTTTTTT.

This clone was seen only a few times. V and J are TRBV6-5 and TRBJ2-7, with 9 bases lining up with TRBD1. The J segment lost 2 bases and the V segment lost 6 bases, leaving 8 bases of the junction unmatched. This CDR3 is 15 amino acids long. Per germline, CDR1 MNHEY and CDR2 SVGAGI. The CDR3 region is CASSRGGQGTYEQYF. In DNA, the CDR3 is TGTGCCAGCAGCAGAGGGGGACAGGGAACCTACGAGCAGTACTTC.

This rearrangement joins TRBV30 to TRBJ2-7; D may be TRBD2 (5 bases). This CDR3 has 14 amino acids. V was clipped by 2 bases and J by 4 bases, with 15 bases between them. Germline CDR1 GTSNPN, CDR2 SVGIG (reference sequence). Here the CDR3 reads CAWSKGGSGYEQYF. DNA of the CDR3: TGTGCCTGGAGTAAAGGTGGGAGTGGGTACGAGCAGTACTTC.

The rearrangement uses TRBV30 and TRBJ1-4, with D hard to call. V lost 7 bases and J lost 8, with 14 bases in between. This CDR3 region has 12 residues. Germline CDR1 GTSNPN, CDR2 SVGIG (reference sequence). The CDR3: CALGGEWEKLFF. CDR3 in DNA: TGTGCCTTGGGTGGGGAGTGGGAAAAACTGTTTTTT.

The V gene is TRBV29-1, the J gene TRBJ2-5, with D possibly TRBD2 on 6 matching bases. Per germline, CDR1 SQVTM and CDR2 ANQGSEA. The CDR3 sequence is 14 residues long. CDR3 residues: CSFAGGTIQETQYF. The CDR3 nucleotides read TGCAGTTTTGCTGGGGGGACCATCCAAGAGACCCAGTACTTC.